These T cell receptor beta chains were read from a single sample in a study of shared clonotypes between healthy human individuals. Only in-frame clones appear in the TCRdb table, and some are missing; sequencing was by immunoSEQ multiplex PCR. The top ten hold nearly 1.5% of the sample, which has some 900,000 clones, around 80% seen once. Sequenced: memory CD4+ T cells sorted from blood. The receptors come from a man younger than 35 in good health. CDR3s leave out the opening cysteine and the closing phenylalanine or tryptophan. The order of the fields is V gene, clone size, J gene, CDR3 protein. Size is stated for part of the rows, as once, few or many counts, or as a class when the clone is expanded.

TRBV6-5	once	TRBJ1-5	ASSYSGGDSNQPQH
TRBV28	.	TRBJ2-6	ASSFMASVSSGANVLT
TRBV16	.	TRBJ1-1	ASSQLSWQNTEAF
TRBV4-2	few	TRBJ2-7	ASSQEISTTYEQY
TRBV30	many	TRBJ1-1	AWTGTLAAF
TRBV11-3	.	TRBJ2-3	ASSLGTTPDTQY
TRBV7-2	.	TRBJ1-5	ASSLDGTGDQPQH
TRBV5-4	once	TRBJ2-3	ASSRDTDTQY
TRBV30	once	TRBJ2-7	AWTASGRYEQY
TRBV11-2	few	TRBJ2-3	ASSPGWDTQY
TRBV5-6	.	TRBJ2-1	ASSAGQGGYNEQF